The source of this T cell receptor beta chain is a study of cytomegalovirus exposure and HLA in healthy donors. The CDR3 has 15 residues. V lost 5 bases to trimming and J lost 1 base; unmatched junction nucleotides: 7. Per the germline V gene, CDR1 is MNHEY and CDR2 is SVGAGI. Vbeta (60) and Jbeta (13) primers were used in the PCR. The repertoire was sequenced with immunoSEQ multiplex PCR; TCRdb's copy has only in-frame clones and lacks some. The table includes about 130,000 clones, about 81% detected once. Comments on this clone: The antigen is undetermined.

Study conclusions and caveats: While the bulk of TCR sequences proved rare, some public TCRs turned up in many donors. According to a later analysis, most TCR beta chains associated with CMV appeared HLA-restricted. A later analysis associated about 18,000 TCR beta sequences with HLA alleles at a 0.05 false discovery rate. Prediction of most subjects' HLA-A and HLA-B alleles by TCR beta sequences was reportedly accurate.

Sample: PBMCs. This sequence was found in a woman between 40 and 50 years old in good health and CMV-seropositive. V gene TRBV6-5 combines with J gene TRBJ1-2; the match to TRBD1 covers 7 bases. The CDR3 reads CASSLRGRGNYGYTF. CDR3 sequence (DNA): TGTGCCAGCAGTCTTAGGGGGCGCGGTAACTATGGCTACACCTTC.